This T cell receptor (beta chain) came from a study of T cells in Graves' hyperthyroidism and ophthalmopathy (dated by TCRdb to the late 2010s). The study in broad terms: Peripheral blood was sampled at the time of initial diagnosis, prior to any treatment. The roughly 94 discovery patients were randomly divided into training and test sets at a 7:3 ratio. The paper reports TCR Vbeta CDR3 sequencing of 135 peripheral blood samples: around 45 ophthalmopathy, fewer than 85 hyperthyroidism and some 17 progressor patients. An independent validation cohort of fewer than 20 hyperthyroidism patients and 17 patients who later progressed to ophthalmopathy tested prospective prediction of ophthalmopathy. Once sampling was done, hyperthyroidism patients were given methimazole at a starting dose of 30 mg daily, whereas ophthalmopathy patients were given high-dose intravenous methylprednisolone. To identify distinguishing TCR V-J signatures, a discovery cohort of 100 patients was used, comprising 40 to 45 with Graves' ophthalmopathy and 57 with stable Graves' hyperthyroidism. In addition, the study compared T-cell repertoires in thyroid tissue and in blood from about 6 Graves' hyperthyroidism patients.

In the ophthalmopathy patients, disease was moderately to severely active, with a Clinical Activity Score of 3 or more, a NOSPECS grade of 4 or more, and a duration of less than 3 months. Exclusion was applied to patients with uncontrolled infections, other autoimmune diseases, pregnancy or lactation. Diagnoses were established on the basis of clinical symptoms, serum thyroxine and TRAb, thyroid ultrasound, and orbital computed tomography. PBMCs were isolated from around 10 ml of fresh peripheral blood by Ficoll-Paque density gradient centrifugation. Total RNA was extracted with Trizol reagent, and quality was checked on an Agilent 2100 Bioanalyzer. On the study overall, not on this receptor specifically: During validation, the model predicted progression to ophthalmopathy a median of roughly 7.1 months ahead of onset, with around 71% sensitivity and more than 72% specificity. Most expanded thyroid clonotypes (frequency above 0.001) were also detected in blood, suggesting blood repertoires may reflect thyroid immune responses. Sample size was not statistically predetermined, and blinding of investigators to group allocation was not performed. A model built on a 13 V-J signature distinguished ophthalmopathy from stable hyperthyroidism, reaching roughly 88% sensitivity and around 81% specificity in cross-validation and 80%/75% in testing.

CDR1 and CDR2 were assigned from the germline V gene as KGHSH and LQKENI. From the cysteine through the phenylalanine, the CDR3 covers 12 amino acids. The DNA shown is the 36-base CDR3, in frame from base 1. The TCR beta CDR3 regions were amplified from RNA transcripts. For the first round of RT-PCR on the TCR CDR3, the HTBI primer set was used together with the Qiagen OneStep RT-PCR kit. A second multiplex PCR round built the libraries, followed by size selection and purification. The libraries were sequenced on an Illumina HiSeq2000 using paired-end 100 bp reads. Regarding the original processing steps: SOAPnuke was used to process the raw data, removing reads that contained adapters or uncalled bases, had a mean Phred below 15, or lacked an exact match to the constant primer or identifier. High-quality paired reads were merged using COPE v1.2.5, and each unique nucleotide sequence was defined as a clonotype. MiTCR v1.1 was used to align clonotypes to the IMGT TRBV, TRBD and TRBJ reference segments. Analysis was restricted to V-J combinations with a frequency above 0.0001, which covered roughly 99% of repertoires. A TCS score was defined as the ratio between F50 (clonal expansion) and ExV (chaos), using BLOSUM62-based TCRdist between CDR3 peptides within each V-J. Welch's t-statistics and random forest reduced several hundred V-J features to around 14, which were used in a naive Bayes classifier (R e1071). The public reads were quality trimmed at Q25 with fastp and then assembled into clones with MiXCR by TCRdb, keeping productive beta chains. Each CDR3 protein appears once, grouped with its most common genes and DNA. The V and J calls and clone size come from TCRdb's table, not from the authors' own analysis. The sample table shows hundreds of thousands of distinct CDR3 sequences, and 17% are seen once. In total, the top ten clones hold approximately 15% of the sample.

Points on this clonotype: The antigen it binds to is not known. Mismatch with germline at one junction end may stem from a read error.

Specimen: blood. Recombination joined TRBV18 with TRBJ1-3; the D gene is not confidently resolved. The TCR was taken from a woman under 30 with Graves' ophthalmopathy. The CDR3: CASSPDGSTIYF. The DNA reads as follows: TGTGCCAGCTCACCTGATGGAAGCACCATATATTTT.